Listed here are 27 T cell receptor beta chains from one sample, sequenced in a study of PD-1 blockade in classical Hodgkin lymphoma. Every patient experienced relapse after autologous stem cell transplantation, and brentuximab vedotin exposure varied. TCRdb keeps only in-frame clones here, not all; method: immunoSEQ multiplex PCR. The sample lists fewer than 50,000 clones; about 86% were seen once. Material: peripheral blood mononuclear cells (PBMCs), obtained before the second cycle of nivolumab. The receptors stem from a human donor with classical Hodgkin lymphoma.

The chain recombines TRBV28 with TRBJ2-7; no firm D call. CDR3 length: 17 residues. V lost 3 bases and J lost 0, with 18 bases in between. The V gene's germline CDR1 is MDHEN and CDR2 SYDVKM. In DNA form, the CDR3 reads TGTGCCAGCAGTTTCGGGCGCACAAGATCAAGCTCCTACGAGCAGTACTTC. Translating gives CASSFGRTRSSSYEQYF.

This clone was seen more than once but under ten times. The chain employs TRBV2 and TRBJ1-2; 9 nucleotides match TRBD1. Losses at the gene ends were 6 bases for V and 5 bases for J; bases not matched to a gene: 4. This CDR3 comprises 13 residues. In germline, CDR1 is SNHLY, CDR2 FYNNEI. CDR3 coding DNA: TGTGCCAGCAGCGGGACAGGGATATATGGCTACACCTTC. The encoded protein is CASSGTGIYGYTF.

V is TRBV29-1 and J is TRBJ2-5, with TRBD2 identical over 7 bases. Germline values: CDR1 SQVTM, CDR2 ANQGSEA. J gave up 7 bases and V 8 bases, and 10 bases lay outside the gene matches. The CDR3 totals 12 residues. CDR3 sequence (DNA): TGCAGCACCCGCGCGGGAGTACGGACCCAGTACTTC. Its translation: CSTRAGVRTQYF.

J is TRBJ2-7 and V is TRBV29-1, with a weak D call TRBD2 (6 bases). The CDR3 runs 12 residues. The V gene lost 0 bases and the J gene lost 4 bases, with 7 bases spanning the gap. Germline values: CDR1 SQVTM, CDR2 ANQGSEA. The CDR3 DNA is TGCAGCGTTGAAGAACGGGGGTACGAGCAGTACTTC. Amino acids: CSVEERGYEQYF.

This rearrangement joins TRBV9 to TRBJ1-2, with D perhaps matching TRBD1 (6 bases). Trimming left V 2 bases short and J 8 bases short, with 22 bases between. The CDR3 is made up of 16 amino acids. The germline gives CDR1 SGDLS, CDR2 YYNGEE. This CDR3 is CASSVHRVGVLGGYTF. The CDR3 bases are TGTGCCAGCAGCGTTCACAGGGTCGGGGTACTGGGAGGCTACACCTTC.

V usage is TRBV7-9 and J usage is TRBJ2-2; no firm D call. V was clipped by 1 base and J by 6 bases, with 6 bases between them. Germline V gene lookup returns CDR1 SEHNR and CDR2 FQNEAQ (reference sequence). This CDR3 has 13 amino acids. The CDR3 protein is CASSLVQPGELFF. CDR3 nucleotides: TGTGCCAGCAGCTTAGTTCAACCCGGGGAGCTGTTTTTT.

The chain is built from TRBV21-1 and TRBJ2-7; TRBD1 reflects the table's D call only, with no check against the DNA. TRBV21-1 is marked as a pseudogene. The CDR3 contains 16 residues. CDR3 bases: TGTGCCAGCAGCAAAGATTGGCACAGAAACTCCTACGAGCAGTACTTC. Its protein product is CASSKDWHRNSYEQYF.

The chain joins TRBV11-2 to TRBJ2-7; 14 bases agree with TRBD2. The CDR3 spans 16 residues. Germline-derived CDR1 and CDR2 are SGHAT and FQNNGV. Trimming cost V 5 bases and J 6 bases; bases outside gene matches: 9. This CDR3 is CASSTGLAGGSGEQYF. CDR3 DNA: TGTGCCAGCAGCACCGGACTAGCGGGAGGTTCCGGCGAGCAGTACTTC.

The V and J genes are TRBV28 and TRBJ1-1; D remains unclear. The CDR3 contains 13 residues. V was clipped by 2 bases and J by 1 base, with 5 bases between them. CDR1 is MDHEN, CDR2 SYDVKM, per germline. DNA of the CDR3: TGTGCCAGCAGTTTAGTAGGGAACACTGAAGCTTTCTTT. Translated, it gives CASSLVGNTEAFF.

This chain uses TRBV5-1 with TRBJ1-2; 10 bases map to TRBD1. CDR1 and CDR2 from the germline V gene are SGHRS and YFSETQ. The CDR3 spans 14 residues. V shed 4 bases, J shed 6 bases, and the junction held 6 bases outside the gene matches. The CDR3 DNA reads TGCGCCAGCAGCCCGGGACAGGGGATGGATGGCTACACCTTC. Its protein product is CASSPGQGMDGYTF.

This clone occurred once. The V call is TRBV4-2, the J call TRBJ2-7; TRBD1 matches 9 bases. The CDR3 is 17 amino acids. Per germline, CDR1 LGHNA and CDR2 YNFKEQ. V lost 0 bases, J lost 2 bases, and 8 bases stayed unmatched. CDR3 in amino acids: CASSQDLGTGNTYEQYF. Here the CDR3 DNA reads TGTGCCAGCAGCCAAGATCTCGGGACAGGGAACACCTACGAGCAGTACTTC.

The rearrangement links TRBV19 to TRBJ2-7, with D possibly matching TRBD2 (5 bases). Per germline, CDR1 LNHDA and CDR2 SQIVND (reference sequence). This CDR3 contains 15 residues. Trimming left V 3 bases short and J 0 bases short, with 12 bases between. CDR3 in DNA: TGTGCCAGTAGTATGAGCGAGGGATTCTCCTACGAGCAGTACTTC. It encodes CASSMSEGFSYEQYF.

V is TRBV27 and J is TRBJ1-6; D call uncertain. This CDR3 is built from 19 residues. V dropped 2 bases and J dropped 0 bases, with 17 bases sitting between them. Germline values: CDR1 MNHEY, CDR2 SMNVEV (reference sequence). CDR3 in amino acids: CASSLNGRKGGSYNSPLHF. In nucleotides, the CDR3 is TGTGCCAGCAGTTTAAACGGGCGTAAGGGCGGCTCCTATAATTCACCCCTCCACTTT.

The chain carries TRBV18 and TRBJ1-3, with 8 nucleotides matching TRBD1. Unmatched junction bases numbered 10, after V lost 3 bases and J lost 3 bases. Germline CDR1 reads KGHSH; CDR2 reads LQKENI. The CDR3 runs 17 residues. The CDR3 loop reads CASSPVRQGYYGNTIYF. Here the CDR3 DNA reads TGTGCCAGCTCACCCGTTCGACAGGGGTATTATGGAAACACCATATATTTT.

The V gene is TRBV11-2, the J gene TRBJ2-7; no firm D call. Germline V lookup: CDR1 SGHAT, CDR2 FQNNGV. Trimming pared 2 bases from V and 1 base from J, leaving 9 bases between. CDR3 length: 14 residues. The CDR3 DNA reads TGTGCCAGCAGCTTATTGTGGCCTTCCTACGAGCAGTACTTC. Translation: CASSLLWPSYEQYF.

This clone came up once. The gene calls are TRBV5-1 and TRBJ1-3; D is uncertain. CDR1 is SGHRS and CDR2 is YFSETQ in the germline V gene. Trimming removed 4 bases from V and 0 bases from J, with 11 bases in between. This CDR3 region has 15 residues. CDR3: CASSMDPNSGNTIYF. The CDR3 DNA reads as TGCGCCAGCAGCATGGACCCTAACTCTGGAAACACCATATATTTT.

The chain employs TRBV6-5 and TRBJ2-3; 9 nucleotides match TRBD2. V shed 6 bases, J shed 9 bases, and the junction held 10 bases outside the gene matches. Germline values: CDR1 MNHEY, CDR2 SVGAGI. This CDR3 comprises 14 residues. CDR3 in amino acids: CASSPYSGSGTQYF. Written as DNA, the CDR3 is TGTGCCAGCAGCCCCTATAGCGGGAGTGGCACGCAGTATTTT.

This sequence joins TRBV5-8 and TRBJ2-1; D possibly uses TRBD1 or TRBD2 (5 bases each). V lost 4 bases and J 3 bases, leaving 14 bases between the germline ends. The CDR3 consists of 15 residues. Germline CDR1 and CDR2: SGHTS and YDEGEE. This CDR3 reads CASSPGTIYYNEQFF. The DNA for the CDR3 is TGTGCCAGCAGCCCCGGGACCATCTACTACAATGAGCAGTTCTTC.

The chain joins TRBV19 to TRBJ2-2, with a weak D call TRBD2 (5 bases). The CDR3 has 16 residues. Looked up from germline, CDR1 is LNHDA and CDR2 is SQIVND (reference sequence). The V end was cut by 7 bases, the J end by 7 bases, with 22 bases between. CDR3 region: CASTEWATRALGELFF. The CDR3 DNA follows: TGTGCCAGTACCGAGTGGGCCACGAGGGCCCTCGGGGAGCTGTTTTTT.

The rearrangement uses TRBV9 and TRBJ2-7, with D unresolved. Germline lookup yields CDR1 SGDLS and CDR2 YYNGEE. There are 14 residues in the CDR3. V was trimmed by 4 bases and J by 6 bases, leaving 17 bases between them. CDR3 protein: CASSLRHPPTEQYF. CDR3 DNA sequence: TGTGCCAGCAGCCTACGACACCCTCCCACCGAGCAGTACTTC. The whole variable domain, filled in from reference TRBV9 and TRBJ2-7, reads DSGVTQTPKHLITATGQRVTLRCSPRSGDLSVYWYQQSLDQGLQFLIQYYNGEERAKGNILERFSAQQFPDLHSELNLSSLELGDSALYFCASSLRHPPTEQYFGPGTRLTVT.

J is TRBJ1-1 and V is TRBV5-4; D not certain. V gave up 4 bases and J gave up 1 base, with 5 bases separating them. Germline V CDR1 and CDR2: SGHNT, YYREEE (reference sequence). This CDR3 comprises 12 residues. Here the CDR3 reads CASSARNTEAFF. CDR3 nucleotide sequence: TGTGCCAGCAGCGCCCGGAACACTGAAGCTTTCTTT.

The chain combines TRBV5-1 with TRBJ2-1; maybe TRBD2 (5 bases). V lost 4 bases and J 4 bases, leaving 12 bases between the germline ends. There are 14 residues in the CDR3. Germline V gives CDR1 SGHRS, CDR2 YFSETQ. The CDR3 is CASSPGLEYNEQFF. For the CDR3, the DNA is TGCGCCAGCAGCCCCGGACTGGAGTACAATGAGCAGTTCTTC.

V gene TRBV29-1 combines with J gene TRBJ2-4; TRBD2 aligns across 14 bases. CDR1 and CDR2 (germline): SQVTM, ANQGSEA. The CDR3 is 17 amino acids. V shed 4 bases and J 2 bases; nucleotides not matched to a gene: 7. The CDR3 DNA reads TGCAGCGTTGTTGGGACTAGCGGGAGTGTTACCAAAAACATTCAGTACTTC. Encoded protein: CSVVGTSGSVTKNIQYF.

The CDR3 nucleotides are TGCAGCCTCTACGAGAGGGGGCACGAGGGCAATGAGCAGTTCTTC. Its protein product is CSLYERGHEGNEQFF. This chain connects TRBV29-1 to TRBJ2-1; 7 bases line up with TRBD1. The CDR3 is 15 residues long. The V segment lost 8 bases and the J segment 6 bases; nucleotides outside the gene matches: 16. Germline V CDR1 and CDR2: SQVTM, ANQGSEA.

The V and J genes are TRBV6-1 and TRBJ2-7; D gene ambiguous. The CDR3 length is 13 residues. Between the trimmed V and J ends, which lost 2 bases and 2 bases, there was a span of 7 bases. Looked up from germline, CDR1 is MNHNS and CDR2 is SASEGT. CDR3 amino acids: CASSEIGPYEQYF. In DNA form, the CDR3 reads TGTGCCAGCAGTGAAATCGGTCCCTACGAGCAGTACTTC.

This rearrangement joins TRBV4-1 to TRBJ1-1, with 12 positions matching TRBD1. V was pared by 3 bases and J by 5 bases, with 4 bases of the junction left unmatched. CDR1 and CDR2 from the germline V gene are MGHRA and YSYEKL. CDR3 length: 15 amino acids. CDR3: CASSQGQGAKTEAFF. CDR3 nucleotides: TGCGCCAGCAGCCAGGGACAGGGGGCGAAAACTGAAGCTTTCTTT.

J is TRBJ2-1 and V is TRBV2; D possibly corresponds to TRBD1 (7 bases). Germline assignment: CDR1 SNHLY and CDR2 FYNNEI. Trimming cost V 5 bases and J 0 bases, with 14 bases left between them. This CDR3 spans 16 amino acids. CDR3 sequence: CASSRQGGDSYNEQFF. CDR3 DNA sequence: TGTGCCAGCAGTAGGCAGGGGGGAGACTCCTACAATGAGCAGTTCTTC.